The 30 T cell receptor beta chains below all came from one sample that was sequenced in a study of blood T cell repertoires in COVID-19 (dated by TCRdb to 2018 to 2020). Library preparation used the immunoSEQ multiplex PCR assay. TCRdb carries this immuneACCESS record with in-frame sequences only. Its versions omit some clonotypes, under half of them owing to an unresolved V gene in the studies checked, with the rest unexplained. The sample data list hundreds of thousands of clones, and approximately 84% of these were observed just once. Approximately 0.93% of the sample is taken by the ten largest. The sample consisted of PBMCs or T cells enriched from blood (not recorded which). The receptors derive from a woman aged 30 to 39 who had recovered from COVID-19.

In regard to this clone: Possible read error: a much larger clone is one base away. The sample contains more than one DNA sequence encoding this CDR3. The chain recombines TRBV4-3 with TRBJ1-1; D gene ambiguous. V lost 1 base to trimming and J lost 2 bases, with 5 bases between them. Germline V gene sequence: CDR1 LGHNA, CDR2 YSLEER. The CDR3 is made up of 13 amino acids. CDR3 DNA: TGCGCCAGCAGCCAAGGAGAAAACACTGAAGCTTTCTTT. Protein sequence: CASSQGENTEAFF.

The J gene is TRBJ1-2, the V gene TRBV7-9; perhaps TRBD1 as D (5 bases). The CDR3 is 14 residues long. Germline CDR1 reads SEHNR; CDR2 reads FQNEAQ (reference sequence). The V and J ends lost 3 bases and 8 bases respectively, with 16 bases between them. The CDR3 sequence is CASSFKGGGDGYTF. The CDR3, as DNA: TGTGCCAGCAGCTTTAAGGGCGGAGGGGACGGCTACACCTTC. The whole variable domain, filled in from reference TRBV7-9 and TRBJ1-2, reads DTGVSQNPRHKITKRGQNVTFRCDPISEHNRLYWYRQTLGQGPEFLTYFQNEAQLEKSRLLSDRFSAERPKGSFSTLEIQRTEQGDSAMYLCASSFKGGGDGYTFGSGTRLTVV.

V gene TRBV14 combines with J gene TRBJ2-5, with 10 bases matching TRBD1. CDR3 length: 17 amino acids. V was clipped by 4 bases and J by 2 bases; unmatched bases: 10. CDR1 and CDR2 from the germline V gene are SGHDN and FVKESK. CDR3 region: CASSPRDRGRVQETQYF. The CDR3 DNA follows: TGTGCCAGCAGCCCCCGGGACAGGGGTAGGGTTCAAGAGACCCAGTACTTC.

The chain links TRBV6-1 to TRBJ2-7, with 7 positions matching TRBD1. This CDR3 is 14 amino acids long. Germline V gives CDR1 MNHNS, CDR2 SASEGT. Unmatched junction bases numbered 7, after V lost 2 bases and J lost 6 bases. DNA for the CDR3: TGTGCCAGCAGTGAATTGTACAGGGGCCCCGAGCAGTACTTC. Protein: CASSELYRGPEQYF.

The V gene is TRBV5-6, the J gene TRBJ2-6; D unclear. Germline CDR1 SGHDT, CDR2 YYEEEE. The CDR3 loop spans 15 amino acids. Trimming left V 2 bases short and J 1 base short, with 7 bases between. CDR3 sequence (DNA): TGTGCCAGCAGCTTCTGGCGGTCTGGGGCCAACGTCCTGACTTTC. Its protein is CASSFWRSGANVLTF.

The genes are TRBV30 and TRBJ2-3, with D possibly TRBD2 on 6 matching bases. This CDR3 has 14 residues. V was trimmed by 3 bases and J by 2 bases, leaving 12 bases between them. Germline CDR1 and CDR2: GTSNPN and SVGIG (reference sequence). The CDR3 loop reads CAWRPGVSTDTQYF. CDR3 nucleotide sequence: TGTGCCTGGAGGCCGGGGGTTTCCACAGATACGCAGTATTTT.

The chain employs TRBV6-5 and TRBJ2-5; the D gene is possibly TRBD1 (7 bases). The V and J ends lost 0 bases and 4 bases respectively, with 15 bases between them. The CDR3 is 16 amino acids. Germline CDR1 and CDR2: MNHEY and SVGAGI. This CDR3 reads CASSYSPRQGGETQYF. CDR3 DNA: TGTGCCAGCAGTTACTCGCCTCGGCAGGGGGGAGAGACCCAGTACTTC.

The chain uses TRBV19 and TRBJ1-2; D might be TRBD1 (5 bases). This CDR3 comprises 14 residues. CDR1 is LNHDA and CDR2 is SQIVND in the germline V gene (reference sequence). V dropped 4 bases and J dropped 2 bases, with 11 bases sitting between them. The CDR3: CASSKRTLNYGYTF. The CDR3 DNA reads as TGTGCCAGTAGTAAACGGACATTGAACTATGGCTACACCTTC.

The rearrangement links TRBV4-1 to TRBJ2-1; 7 bases are shared with TRBD1. Losses at the gene ends were 1 base for V and 14 bases for J; bases not matched to a gene: 11. The CDR3 is made up of 14 amino acids. Per germline, CDR1 MGHRA and CDR2 YSYEKL. In nucleotides, the CDR3 is TGCGCCAGCAGCCAAGGCGAAGACAGGGCCCTGAAGTTCTTC. Residues: CASSQGEDRALKFF.

The chain couples TRBV2 to TRBJ2-1; 13 bases line up with TRBD2. Trimming cost V 5 bases and J 8 bases; bases outside gene matches: 12. The V gene's germline CDR1 is SNHLY and CDR2 FYNNEI. The CDR3 runs to 17 residues. CDR3 sequence reads: CASSPSGLAGAGDEQFF. The CDR3 region has the DNA TGTGCCAGCAGTCCCTCCGGACTAGCGGGGGCCGGGGATGAGCAGTTCTTC.

The rearrangement uses TRBV28 and TRBJ2-7, with TRBD1 matching 8 bases. Per germline, CDR1 MDHEN and CDR2 SYDVKM. Trimming at V came to 9 bases and at J to 4 bases, leaving 8 bases not matched to a gene. The CDR3 loop spans 13 amino acids. The CDR3 region has the DNA TGTGCCAGTTGCGCAGGGGGCAGGTACGAGCAGTACTTC. This codes for CASCAGGRYEQYF.

This chain connects TRBV19 to TRBJ1-2; 8 bases match TRBD1. Germline V CDR1 and CDR2: LNHDA, SQIVND (reference sequence). The CDR3 has 15 residues. Trimming removed 4 bases from V and 8 bases from J; junction bases left unmatched: 12. CDR3 sequence reads: CASSTGTGITRGYTF. The CDR3 region has the DNA TGTGCCAGTAGTACGGGGACAGGAATTACTAGGGGCTACACCTTC.

This clone was picked up a small number of times. V and J are TRBV30 and TRBJ1-6, with 10 bases aligning to TRBD1. The CDR3 totals 16 residues. Germline assignment: CDR1 GTSNPN and CDR2 SVGIG (reference sequence). J gave up 9 bases and V 7 bases, and 15 bases lay outside the gene matches. The DNA for the CDR3 is TGTGCCTTCATACCGGGACAGGGGACGTCCCGTTCACCCCTCCACTTT. It is translated as CAFIPGQGTSRSPLHF.

The rearrangement joins TRBV5-5 to TRBJ1-5, with D uncertain. Trimming shortened V by 1 base and J by 2 bases, and 7 bases separated the two germline ends. Germline V gene data show CDR1 as SGHKS and CDR2 as YYEKEE (reference sequence). The CDR3 consists of 14 residues. The CDR3 is CASSLQEGNQPQHF. CDR3 nucleotide sequence: TGTGCCAGCAGCTTGCAGGAAGGCAATCAGCCCCAGCATTTT.

This sequence joins TRBV5-1 and TRBJ2-2; TRBD1 might be the D (6 bases). The germline V gene has CDR1 SGHRS and CDR2 YFSETQ. V lost 3 bases to trimming and J lost 2 bases, with 14 bases between them. The CDR3 loop spans 16 amino acids. CDR3 in DNA: TGCGCCAGCAGCTCCGCCGGACAGAGTAACACCGGGGAGCTGTTTTTT. It specifies CASSSAGQSNTGELFF.

This clone was recorded a few times. The chain has TRBV24-1 and TRBJ2-7, with a weak D call TRBD1 (6 bases). CDR3 size: 13 residues. The V end was cut by 7 bases, the J end by 3 bases, with 12 bases between. CDR1 and CDR2 from the germline V gene are KGHDR and SFDVKD. CDR3: CATSTGTSYEQYF. The DNA of the CDR3 is TGTGCCACCAGCACCGGGACAAGCTACGAGCAGTACTTC.

The J gene is TRBJ2-1, the V gene TRBV10-1; weak D call: TRBD1 (6 bases). The CDR3 spans 14 residues. V gave up 3 bases and J gave up 4 bases, with 10 bases separating them. CDR1 and CDR2 (germline): WNHNN, SYGVQD (reference sequence). CDR3: CASSDGTHYNEQFF. The CDR3 coding sequence is TGCGCCAGCAGTGACGGGACACATTACAATGAGCAGTTCTTC.

CDR3 protein: CASSATWPPDGYTF. The CDR3, as DNA: TGCGCCAGCAGCGCAACATGGCCCCCCGATGGCTACACCTTC. The chain links TRBV5-1 to TRBJ1-2, with no clear D. The CDR3 is 14 amino acids. Germline V gene sequence: CDR1 SGHRS, CDR2 YFSETQ. V was clipped by 4 bases and J by 6 bases, with 16 bases between them.

The V and J genes are TRBV19 and TRBJ2-1, with TRBD1 matching over 12 bases. This CDR3 comprises 14 residues. CDR1 LNHDA and CDR2 SQIVND come from the germline V gene (reference sequence). V was clipped by 4 bases and J by 8 bases; unmatched bases: 3. CDR3 in DNA: TGTGCCAGTAGTAGGGACAGGGGGCAACATGAGCAGTTCTTC. Its protein is CASSRDRGQHEQFF.

The chain recombines TRBV28 with TRBJ2-5; D ambiguous. V was clipped by 9 bases and J by 5 bases, with 19 bases between them. Germline V gene lookup returns CDR1 MDHEN and CDR2 SYDVKM. This CDR3 is 14 amino acids long. The DNA for the CDR3 is TGTGCCAGTAGGAAAGAGGTGCCGAGGGAGACCCAGTACTTC. Amino acids: CASRKEVPRETQYF.

This chain connects TRBV2 to TRBJ2-7; D remains unclear. The CDR3 runs 11 residues. CDR1 is SNHLY, CDR2 FYNNEI, per germline. V was pared by 7 bases and J by 4 bases, with 8 bases between. The CDR3 loop reads CASTGIYEQYF. In nucleotides, the CDR3 is TGTGCCAGCACAGGAATATACGAGCAGTACTTC.

The rearrangement uses TRBV18 and TRBJ1-4; the D gene is possibly TRBD1 (5 bases). The ends were cut back, 0 bases at V and 0 bases at J, with 5 bases in the middle. The germline gives CDR1 KGHSH, CDR2 LQKENI. The CDR3 is 15 amino acids. The CDR3 spells CASSPPTATNEKLFF. In DNA, the CDR3 is TGTGCCAGCTCACCACCGACAGCAACTAATGAAAAACTGTTTTTT.

The V gene is TRBV5-1, the J gene TRBJ1-5, with D possibly TRBD1 on 5 matching bases. The V end was cut by 0 bases, the J end by 0 bases, with 7 bases between. The germline CDR1 and CDR2 sequences are SGHRS and YFSETQ. This CDR3 spans 15 amino acids. The CDR3 DNA sequence: TGCGCCAGCAGCTTGGAGGGGTATAGCAATCAGCCCCAGCATTTT. Protein: CASSLEGYSNQPQHF.

As to this clone: Additional DNA sequences in this sample encode the identical CDR3. The chain employs TRBV15 and TRBJ2-5, with 7 bases fitting TRBD2. Germline V lookup: CDR1 LNHNV, CDR2 YYDKDF (reference sequence). The CDR3 runs 15 residues. The V and J ends lost 0 bases and 0 bases, in that order; junction bases with no gene match: 1. The CDR3 coding sequence is TGTGCCACCAGCAGAGATCGGGGGGACCAAGAGACCCAGTACTTC. This gives the protein CATSRDRGDQETQYF.

Written as DNA, the CDR3 is TGCGCCAGCAGCGTACAAACAGGGAACACTGAAGCTTTCTTT. Amino acids: CASSVQTGNTEAFF. V and J are TRBV5-1 and TRBJ1-1; tentative D call: TRBD1 (5 bases). CDR3 length equals 14 residues. The V end was cut by 4 bases, the J end by 1 base, with 11 bases between. Germline CDR1 is SGHRS and CDR2 is YFSETQ. The whole variable domain, filled in from reference TRBV5-1 and TRBJ1-1, reads KAGVTQTPRYLIKTRGQQVTLSCSPISGHRSVSWYQQTPGQGLQFLFEYFSETQRNKGNFPGRFSGRQFSNSRSEMNVSTLELGDSALYLCASSVQTGNTEAFFGQGTRLTVV.

The rearrangement joins TRBV7-6 to TRBJ2-7, with D perhaps TRBD2 (5 bases). V was cut by 5 bases and J by 2 bases, with 13 bases left in between. CDR1 and CDR2 (germline): SGHVS, FNYEAQ. The CDR3 has 14 residues. DNA of the CDR3: TGTGCCAGCAGCGCGGACGGAGGCCCCTACGAGCAGTACTTC. It translates to CASSADGGPYEQYF. The full variable domain, its missing parts supplied by reference TRBV7-6 and TRBJ2-7, is GAGVSQSPRYKVTKRGQDVALRCDPISGHVSLYWYRQALGQGPEFLTYFNYEAQQDKSGLPNDRFSAERPEGSISTLTIQRTEQRDSAMYRCASSADGGPYEQYFGPGTRLTVT.

V usage is TRBV3-1 (or the pseudogene TRBV3-2) and J usage is TRBJ2-5; no definite D call. The CDR3 contains 13 residues. V was cut by 1 base and J by 7 bases, with 10 bases left in between. The V gene's germline CDR1 is LGHDT and CDR2 YNNKEL (reference sequence). The CDR3 spells CASSQGPLATQYF. Here the CDR3 DNA reads TGTGCCAGCAGCCAAGGTCCCTTAGCGACCCAGTACTTC.

The CDR3 nucleotides read TGCGCCAGCAGCTTCCAGACTAGCACAGATACGCAGTATTTT. This sequence encodes CASSFQTSTDTQYF. This sequence joins TRBV5-1 and TRBJ2-3; unclear D gene. CDR3 length: 14 residues. Germline CDR1 SGHRS, CDR2 YFSETQ. V gave up 2 bases and J gave up 0 bases, with 7 bases separating them.

The gene calls are TRBV27 and TRBJ1-6; 8 bases match TRBD1. From germline, CDR1 is MNHEY and CDR2 SMNVEV (reference sequence). The length of the CDR3 is 14 residues. The J segment lost 14 bases and the V segment lost 3 bases, leaving 9 bases of the junction unmatched. The CDR3 nucleotides read TGTGCCAGCAGTTTTGGGACAGGTTTTTCGTCCCTCCACTTT. Translating it yields CASSFGTGFSSLHF.

V gene TRBV14 combines with J gene TRBJ2-1; 8 positions match TRBD2. With V trimmed by 4 bases and J by 2 bases, 4 bases remained unmatched. The CDR3 loop spans 15 amino acids. Germline V gene sequence: CDR1 SGHDN, CDR2 FVKESK. CDR3 protein: CASSPPGLAYNEQFF. The CDR3, as DNA: TGTGCCAGCAGCCCTCCGGGACTAGCCTACAATGAGCAGTTCTTC.